This T cell receptor beta chain was sequenced in a study of control samples from healthy donors and cancer patients. Repertoires were generated with immunoSEQ multiplex PCR, while TCRdb's copy carries only in-frame clones and drops some. Of more than 95,000 clones listed, roughly 91% are singletons. V gave up 6 bases and J gave up 1 base, with 15 bases separating them. CDR3 length: 15 amino acids. Germline values: CDR1 MNHEY, CDR2 SVGAGI. In its sample, this clone was seen once. This TCR came from a man aged 60-69 years with lung cancer. The chain is built from TRBV6-5 and TRBJ2-5, with a tentative D call TRBD2 (5 bases). Sequencing input: PBMCs. DNA of the CDR3: TGTGCCAGCAGGCCGACGGGAATCGGCCAAGAGACCCAGTACTTC. It yields the protein CASRPTGIGQETQYF.